These T cell receptor beta chains were read from a single sample in a study of response to subunit inactivated influenza vaccine. TCRdb itself ran the RT-PCR reads through MiXCR, one entry per CDR3 protein. The sample holds about 570,000 distinct CDR3 sequences, about 11% seen once. These data were also reused for a study on T cells expressing NK-cell markers.

The material sequenced was PBMCs from blood, taken on the day of vaccination. These receptors were obtained from a man aged 45 to 65 who received an inactivated influenza vaccine. CDR3s include the opening cysteine and the closing phenylalanine or tryptophan. D genes are given only for firm matches. Size is omitted from some rows. Given values are once, few, many or a class for expanded clones.

CDR3	DNA	length	V	J	D	size
CASSEGTSGRSETQYF	TGTGCCAGCAGCGAAGGGACTAGCGGGAGAAGCGAGACCCAGTACTTC	16	TRBV9	TRBJ2-5	TRBD2	-
CASSGRSFETQYF	TGCGCCAGCAGTGGCAGAAGTTTCGAGACCCAGTACTTC	13	TRBV5-1	TRBJ2-5	-	few
CASRRDETQYF	TGTGCCAGCAGGAGGGATGAGACCCAGTACTTC	11	TRBV6-2/TRBV6-3	TRBJ2-5	-	few
CASSHTSSRGSEQFF	TGCGCCAGCAGCCATACTAGCTCACGAGGCAGTGAGCAGTTCTTC	15	TRBV4-1	TRBJ2-1	-	-
CASSRRGEDGYTF	TGTGCCAGCAGCCGGCGGGGGGAAGATGGCTACACCTTC	13	TRBV5-6	TRBJ1-2	-	-
CASSFTGSAGNIQYF	TGTGCCAGCAGCTTCACAGGGTCAGCGGGAAACATTCAGTACTTC	15	TRBV11-2	TRBJ2-4	-	-
CATSGRLAGVETQYF	TGTGCCACCAGCGGCCGACTAGCGGGAGTGGAGACCCAGTACTTC	15	TRBV15	TRBJ2-5	TRBD2	-
CASSSGTSGITYEQYF	TGCGCCAGCAGCTCGGGGACTAGCGGAATAACGTACGAGCAGTACTTC	16	TRBV5-1	TRBJ2-7	TRBD2	-
CAISGTSRDNEQFF	TGTGCCATCAGTGGGACTAGCCGTGACAATGAGCAGTTCTTC	14	TRBV10-3	TRBJ2-1	TRBD2	-
CASSRSPGTVTYEQYF	TGCGCCAGCAGCCGAAGTCCCGGGACCGTAACCTACGAGCAGTACTTC	16	TRBV4-1	TRBJ2-7	-	-
CASSTGGAKNIQYF	TGCGCCAGCAGCACCGGGGGGGCCAAAAACATTCAGTACTTC	14	TRBV5-1	TRBJ2-4	TRBD2	few
CASSPLSVYTDTQYF	TGTGCCAGCAGCCCTCTTAGTGTGTACACAGATACGCAGTATTTT	15	TRBV12-3/TRBV12-4	TRBJ2-3	-	-
CASSSRGGDAHSNQPQHF	TGTGCCAGCAGTTCTCGAGGTGGGGACGCCCATAGCAATCAGCCCCAGCATTTT	18	TRBV28	TRBJ1-5	-	few
CASSQILVAPEQFF	TGCGCCAGCAGCCAAATCCTCGTGGCGCCTGAGCAGTTCTTC	14	TRBV4-1	TRBJ2-1	-	few
CASSATGGFSYNEQFF	TGTGCCAGCAGCGCGACAGGGGGGTTCTCCTACAATGAGCAGTTCTTC	16	TRBV7-8	TRBJ2-1	TRBD1	many
CASSLDPGLGGNEQFF	TGTGCCAGCAGCTTAGATCCGGGACTAGGGGGGAATGAGCAGTTCTTC	16	TRBV7-2	TRBJ2-1	TRBD2	few
CASSPPRAGMAGYTF	TGTGCCAGCAGCCCACCGAGGGCCGGGATGGCAGGCTACACCTTC	15	TRBV7-8	TRBJ1-2	-	few
CASSLWGQPYNEQFF	TGCGCCAGCAGCTTGTGGGGACAGCCGTACAATGAGCAGTTCTTC	15	TRBV5-1	TRBJ2-1	TRBD1	few
CSVVLSGGYEQYF	TGCAGCGTTGTTCTTTCCGGGGGTTACGAGCAGTACTTC	13	TRBV29-1	TRBJ2-7	-	few
CASSLALPDQETQYF	TGTGCCAGCAGCTTAGCGTTGCCGGACCAAGAGACCCAGTACTTC	15	TRBV7-8	TRBJ2-5	-	-
CSVEEGGYYQYF	TGCAGCGTTGAAGAAGGAGGGTACTATCAGTACTTC	12	TRBV29-1	TRBJ2-5	-	few
CASSLLGTSHYNEQFF	TGTGCCAGCAGTCTCCTCGGGACTAGCCACTACAATGAGCAGTTCTTC	16	TRBV27	TRBJ2-1	TRBD2	few
CASRELGETQYF	TGCGCCAGCAGGGAGCTGGGGGAGACCCAGTACTTC	12	TRBV5-1	TRBJ2-5	-	-
CASLSANEKLFF	TGTGCCAGCTTGTCGGCTAATGAAAAACTGTTTTTT	12	TRBV12-3/TRBV12-4	TRBJ1-4	-	-
CASSPPLRFKAYNEQFF	TGTGCCAGCTCACCACCGCTCCGTTTTAAGGCATACAATGAGCAGTTCTTC	17	TRBV18	TRBJ2-1	-	-
CSVGWQAGARDEKLFF	TGCAGCGTTGGATGGCAGGCGGGGGCCAGGGATGAAAAACTGTTTTTT	16	TRBV29-1	TRBJ1-4	-	few
CATSRDSGPNNEQFF	TGTGCCACCAGCAGAGATTCGGGGCCAAATAATGAGCAGTTCTTC	15	TRBV15	TRBJ2-1	-	-
CAWSETGYNEQFF	TGTGCCTGGAGTGAGACAGGCTACAATGAGCAGTTCTTC	13	TRBV30	TRBJ2-1	-	few